This TCR beta chain was captured by sequencing in a study of T cell repertoires in cytomegalovirus infection. Study summary: Both a matching HLA type and CMV infection were indicated by public TCR beta signatures.

TCRdb recomputed calls from the reads with MiXCR, one row per CDR3 protein. The data hold more than 500,000 distinct CDR3 sequences, with approximately 15% observed a single time. This clonotype came up a few times. Its antigen is unknown. Study conclusions and caveats: Clonotypes of TCR beta that were HLA-C-restricted and CMV-specific dominated the ex vivo response.

V was trimmed by 1 base and J by 3 bases, leaving 17 bases between them. CDR1 is SGHRS and CDR2 is YFSETQ in the germline V gene. The CDR3 length is 16 residues. The sample comprised CD8+ T cells from PBMCs. This receptor was identified in a human donor in good health (CMV status not recorded). Some clones in this sample may be carry-over from other donors' samples. V is TRBV5-1 and J is TRBJ2-7; D not certain. The DNA for the CDR3 is TGCGCCAGCAGCTTGTACCCCAGGCATGGTAACTACGAGCAGTACTTC. Amino acid sequence: CASSLYPRHGNYEQYF.